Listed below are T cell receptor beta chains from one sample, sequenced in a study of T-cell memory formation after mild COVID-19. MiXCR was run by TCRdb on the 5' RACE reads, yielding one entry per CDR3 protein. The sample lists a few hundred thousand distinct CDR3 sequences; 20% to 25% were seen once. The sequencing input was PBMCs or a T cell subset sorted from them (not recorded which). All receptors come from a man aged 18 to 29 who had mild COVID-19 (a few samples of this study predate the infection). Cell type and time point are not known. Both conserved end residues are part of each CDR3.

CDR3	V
CASSPSTGTEAFF	TRBV12-3/TRBV12-4
CASSLSGYYGYTF	TRBV7-6
CASTRGEADTQYF	TRBV2
CASSFIDRISAEQFF	TRBV5-6
CSARDPGPRGGDQPQHF	TRBV20-1
CASSLSTSGEADTQYF	TRBV5-1
CASSLGREQYF	TRBV25-1
CASSGGVAADTQYF	TRBV6-1
CARATQGRRTQYF	TRBV6-5
CASTEGSDTQYF	TRBV12-3/TRBV12-4
CASSAKGQPYNEQFF	TRBV7-9
CASSQATATDTQYF	TRBV3-1
CASSLLGTGGGNIQYF	TRBV7-9
CSASGRGLNTEAFF	TRBV20-1
CASRVLTAGANYNEQFF	TRBV7-8
CASRQGALQETQYF	TRBV7-2
CASSFWKDEQFF	TRBV28
CSAARVRAGSGNGYTF	TRBV20-1